Below, 32 T cell receptor beta chains from the same sample are listed, as sequenced in a study of cytomegalovirus exposure and HLA in healthy donors (dated by TCRdb to 2016 to 2017). Library creation used the immunoSEQ multiplex PCR assay. A mixture of 60 forward primers for TCR Vbeta segments and 13 reverse primers for TCR Jbeta segments was used in the multiplex PCR. TCRdb's version of the immuneACCESS table is confined to in-frame rearrangements and falls short of the full clone set. An unresolved V gene accounts for under half of the shortfall where checked; the remainder is of unknown origin. Here the sample has some 180,000 clones; roughly 13% occur a single time. The top ten constitute 7.8% of the sample. Source material: PBMCs. These receptors were taken from a man in his fifties in good health and CMV-seropositive.

The chain is built from TRBV5-6 and TRBJ1-2; 9 positions match TRBD1. The V and J ends lost 2 bases and 4 bases, in that order; junction bases with no gene match: 6. There are 15 residues in the CDR3. Per germline, CDR1 SGHDT and CDR2 YYEEEE. The CDR3 here is CASSFRDRELYGYTF. As DNA, the CDR3 is TGTGCCAGCAGCTTCCGGGACAGGGAACTCTATGGCTACACCTTC.

This clone was counted only a few times. In DNA form, the CDR3 reads TGTGCCAGCAGCGTAGCTACGGGGGATCGAGAGACCCAGTACTTC. It specifies CASSVATGDRETQYF. The V gene is TRBV9, the J gene TRBJ2-5, with D maybe TRBD2 (6 bases). Germline V gene sequence: CDR1 SGDLS, CDR2 YYNGEE. CDR3 length: 15 amino acids. Trimming shortened V by 0 bases and J by 4 bases, and 13 bases separated the two germline ends.

V gene TRBV7-6 combines with J gene TRBJ1-1; 8 bases align to TRBD1. This CDR3 comprises 18 residues. The ends lost 1 base at V and 4 bases at J; junction bases unmatched: 14. Per germline, CDR1 SGHVS and CDR2 FNYEAQ. Here the CDR3 reads CASSLEAPRQGPTTEAFF. DNA of the CDR3: TGTGCCAGCAGCTTAGAGGCCCCTAGACAGGGGCCCACCACTGAAGCTTTCTTT.

This clone has just a few counts. The J gene is TRBJ1-6, the V gene TRBV2; D possibly corresponds to TRBD1 (5 bases). V lost 5 bases to trimming and J lost 7 bases, with 15 bases between them. The CDR3 runs to 15 residues. CDR1 and CDR2 from the germline V gene are SNHLY and FYNNEI. CDR3 DNA sequence: TGTGCCAGCAGTCGAGAGGAGGGGTTCAATTCACCCCTCCACTTT. It encodes CASSREEGFNSPLHF.

This chain uses TRBV28 with TRBJ2-7; 7 bases are shared with TRBD1. Per germline, CDR1 MDHEN and CDR2 SYDVKM. Losses at the gene ends were 11 bases for V and 7 bases for J; bases not matched to a gene: 23. This CDR3 is built from 16 residues. CDR3 loop: CASSPLVLTGKWEQYV. Here the CDR3 DNA reads TGTGCCTCCAGCCCACTAGTCCTGACAGGGAAGTGGGAGCAGTACGTC.

This clone was seen a few times. V gene TRBV5-5 combines with J gene TRBJ1-3; TRBD1 aligns across 7 bases. There are 15 residues in the CDR3. Germline V CDR1 and CDR2: SGHKS, YYEKEE (reference sequence). V was clipped by 4 bases and J by 3 bases; unmatched bases: 7. The CDR3 region is CASSKQGQIGNTIYF. The CDR3 DNA follows: TGTGCCAGCAGCAAGCAGGGACAGATTGGAAACACCATATATTTT.

This clone was counted a few times. The chain has TRBV30 and TRBJ1-2; 7 bases agree with TRBD1. After removal of 6 bases from V and 2 bases from J, the junction contained 6 bases not matched to a gene. The CDR3 totals 13 residues. Germline CDR1 and CDR2: GTSNPN and SVGIG (reference sequence). This chain's CDR3 is CACTGEWNYGYTF. In DNA form, the CDR3 reads TGTGCCTGTACAGGGGAATGGAACTATGGCTACACCTTC.

A few counts support this clone. The J gene is TRBJ2-3, the V gene TRBV28; 15 bases align to TRBD2. V lost 5 bases and J lost 5; bases outside the gene matches: 11. CDR3 length: 18 amino acids. Germline values: CDR1 MDHEN, CDR2 SYDVKM. DNA for the CDR3: TGTGCCAGCAGTCAGAGGACTAGCGGGGGGGCTTCGTTAGATACGCAGTATTTT. This sequence encodes CASSQRTSGGASLDTQYF.

This clone was counted a few times. This chain joins TRBV30 and TRBJ2-3, with D possibly matching TRBD2 (5 bases). V was shortened by 2 bases and J by 2 bases, with 14 bases between the two germline ends. In germline, CDR1 is GTSNPN, CDR2 SVGIG (reference sequence). The CDR3 consists of 15 residues. The CDR3 protein is CAWSLGGRSTDTQYF. The CDR3 nucleotides are TGTGCCTGGAGTCTAGGAGGCCGATCCACAGATACGCAGTATTTT.

Note on this clone: The CDR3 does not close with the conserved phenylalanine or tryptophan, likely indicating a read error. It is unclear where the CDR3 begins or ends on the DNA, so no DNA is shown, and the CDR3 is as TCRdb lists it. The chain uses TRBV4-3 and TRBJ1-2; the tabulated D call, TRBD1, remains unverified against the DNA. The CDR3 region is 15 residues in length, termini included. Germline loops: CDR1 LGHNA, CDR2 YSLEER. Here the CDR3 reads CASSQDRTAMSPADM.

This clone occurred a few times. The V gene is TRBV6-5, the J gene TRBJ2-5, with a possible D match to TRBD1 (5 bases). The CDR3 loop spans 14 amino acids. Germline V lookup: CDR1 MNHEY, CDR2 SVGAGI. V lost 1 base and J 1 base, leaving 7 bases between the germline ends. This CDR3 is CASSYWQGQETQYF. The CDR3 region has the DNA TGTGCCAGCAGTTACTGGCAGGGCCAAGAGACCCAGTACTTC.

J is TRBJ1-6 and V is TRBV28; D call uncertain. V dropped 7 bases and J dropped 7 bases, with 14 bases sitting between them. In germline, CDR1 is MDHEN, CDR2 SYDVKM. This CDR3 spans 14 amino acids. Written as DNA, the CDR3 is TGTGCCAGCATTCCCCGGCGGTGGAATTCACCCCTCCACTTT. Its translation: CASIPRRWNSPLHF. The full variable domain, its missing parts supplied by reference TRBV28 and TRBJ1-6, is DVKVTQSSRYLVKRTGEKVFLECVQDMDHENMFWYRQDPGLGLRLIYFSYDVKMKEKGDIPEGYSVSREKKERFSLILESASTNQTSMYLCASIPRRWNSPLHFGNGTRLTVT.

This clone has a handful of counts. The chain carries TRBV6-1 and TRBJ2-5; 7 bases map to TRBD1. V was clipped by 7 bases and J by 7 bases; unmatched bases: 12. CDR3 length: 14 residues. Germline V lookup: CDR1 MNHNS, CDR2 SASEGT. The CDR3 coding sequence is TGTGCCAGCATAAGAGGGGGCCAACATAGGACCCAGTACTTC. Translated, it gives CASIRGGQHRTQYF.

In this sample, this clone turned up a few times. The chain employs TRBV18 and TRBJ1-3; possibly TRBD1 for D (5 bases). The CDR3 has 17 amino acids. Trimming removed 2 bases from V and 0 bases from J, with 14 bases in between. The germline V gene encodes CDR1 KGHSH and CDR2 LQKENI. CDR3 in amino acids: CASSPNLADSSGNTIYF. The CDR3 DNA is TGTGCCAGCTCACCAAACTTAGCAGACAGCTCTGGAAACACCATATATTTT. The complete variable domain, with remaining parts taken from reference TRBV18 and TRBJ1-3, reads NAGVMQNPRHLVRRRGQEARLRCSPMKGHSHVYWYRQLPEEGLKFMVYLQKENIIDESGMPKERFSAEFPKEGPSILRIQQVVRGDSAAYFCASSPNLADSSGNTIYFGEGSWLTVV.

In its sample, this clone was seen once. V and J are TRBV9 and TRBJ2-3; TRBD2 aligns across 7 bases. Germline V gives CDR1 SGDLS, CDR2 YYNGEE. The CDR3 runs 16 residues. The J segment lost 2 bases and the V segment lost 0 bases, leaving 6 bases of the junction unmatched. The CDR3 DNA reads TGTGCCAGCAGCGTAGGAGGTCGGGGGGTCACAGATACGCAGTATTTT. Protein: CASSVGGRGVTDTQYF.

CDR3 DNA: TGTGCCAGCAGCCAAGATCTGGCGGGGGAAACCTCTAGCACAGATACGCAGTATTTT. It translates to CASSQDLAGETSSTDTQYF. This chain joins TRBV4-2 and TRBJ2-3; TRBD2 matches 7 bases. The CDR3 has 19 residues. Germline-derived CDR1 and CDR2 are LGHNA and YNFKEQ. V was clipped by 0 bases and J by 0 bases; unmatched bases: 12.

J is TRBJ2-5 and V is TRBV18, with D possibly matching TRBD2 (6 bases). This CDR3 spans 13 amino acids. The V end was cut by 3 bases, the J end by 3 bases, with 8 bases between. Germline V gene sequence: CDR1 KGHSH, CDR2 LQKENI. The CDR3, as DNA: TGTGCCAGCTCACCCGGCGGGGAAGAGACCCAGTACTTC. This codes for CASSPGGEETQYF.

This clone showed up just a few times. The chain uses TRBV5-1 and TRBJ1-2; TRBD1 matches at 7 bases. There are 14 residues in the CDR3. Per the germline V gene, CDR1 is SGHRS and CDR2 is YFSETQ. J gave up 7 bases and V 1 base, and 7 bases lay outside the gene matches. CDR3 DNA sequence: TGCGCCAGCAGCTTGATGACAGGGCCCAGTGGCTACACCTTC. This gives the protein CASSLMTGPSGYTF.

This chain uses TRBV5-6 with TRBJ2-5; no reliable D call. The germline V gene has CDR1 SGHDT and CDR2 YYEEEE. V dropped 2 bases and J dropped 4 bases, with 9 bases sitting between them. The CDR3 is 13 amino acids. CDR3 loop: CASSFSGGETQYF. CDR3 sequence (DNA): TGTGCCAGCAGCTTCTCGGGTGGAGAGACCCAGTACTTC.

This clone was observed a few times. This chain links TRBV5-6 with TRBJ1-4; 10 bases agree with TRBD1. Germline V gene data show CDR1 as SGHDT and CDR2 as YYEEEE. The CDR3 consists of 15 residues. The junction had 9 bases not matched to a gene; V was cut back by 5 bases and J by 8 bases. CDR3 residues: CASSSDRGRGEKLFF. Written as DNA, the CDR3 is TGTGCCAGCAGTTCCGACAGGGGGCGCGGAGAAAAACTGTTTTTT.

This chain links TRBV6-5 with TRBJ1-2; D is possibly TRBD1 (6 bases). The CDR3 runs to 13 residues. V lost 2 bases and J lost 6, with 10 bases in between. The germline gives CDR1 MNHEY, CDR2 SVGAGI. CDR3 sequence (DNA): TGTGCCAGCAGTTACCCGGACAGCAATGGCTACACCTTC. Amino acid sequence: CASSYPDSNGYTF.

This clone was seen only a few times. The chain is built from TRBV7-9 and TRBJ1-1, with a tentative D call TRBD1 (5 bases). V was trimmed by 8 bases and J by 8 bases, leaving 21 bases between them. There are 14 residues in the CDR3. Germline V CDR1 and CDR2: SEHNR, FQNEAQ (reference sequence). CDR3 coding DNA: TGTGCCAGCCGGGGGGAAGGGCTGGAAAAGGAAGCTTTCTTT. Translated: CASRGEGLEKEAFF.

V is TRBV15 and J is TRBJ1-5, with D perhaps matching TRBD1 (6 bases). CDR1 is LNHNV, CDR2 YYDKDF, per germline (reference sequence). The CDR3 is 16 residues long. V was cut by 3 bases and J by 3 bases, with 15 bases left in between. CDR3 sequence: CATSRGAVGANQPQHF. In DNA, the CDR3 is TGTGCCACCAGCAGGGGGGCTGTGGGGGCCAATCAGCCCCAGCATTTT.

Points on this clone: The CDR3 does not close with the conserved phenylalanine or tryptophan, likely indicating a read error. The DNA is left out, because the CDR3 cannot be placed on it with certainty; the CDR3 is given as TCRdb lists it. V and J are TRBV6-6 and TRBJ1-5; the DNA was not used to check the table's D call, TRBD1. Per the germline V gene, CDR1 is MNHNY and CDR2 is SVGAGI (reference sequence). The CDR3 has 14 amino acids, counting both end residues. CDR3 region: CASSPTGGRQPKHL.

This clone was recorded a few times. The rearrangement links TRBV7-2 to TRBJ2-7; TRBD1 might be the D (5 bases). V shed 2 bases and J shed 3 bases, with 20 bases lying between them. Germline V gene sequence: CDR1 SGHTA, CDR2 FQGNSA. This CDR3 has 17 residues. CDR3 nucleotide sequence: TGTGCCAGCAGCTTAAAAGGACAAAAGGCCCAAGTCTACGAGCAGTACTTC. This encodes CASSLKGQKAQVYEQYF.

The gene calls are TRBV19 and TRBJ1-2; 9 nucleotides match TRBD1. Trimming removed 6 bases from V and 5 bases from J; junction bases left unmatched: 10. There are 15 residues in the CDR3. CDR1 and CDR2 (germline): LNHDA, SQIVND (reference sequence). The CDR3 here is CASSPPGQGFYGYTF. CDR3 nucleotide sequence: TGTGCCAGTAGCCCGCCGGGACAGGGCTTTTATGGCTACACCTTC.

The chain has TRBV6-5 and TRBJ2-3; D gene uncertain. V gave up 0 bases and J gave up 0 bases, with 10 bases separating them. Germline loops: CDR1 MNHEY, CDR2 SVGAGI. The CDR3 has 16 residues. The CDR3 DNA is TGTGCCAGCAGTTACTCGTTGCGAAGAAGCACAGATACGCAGTATTTT. Translating it yields CASSYSLRRSTDTQYF.

This clone was counted many times. V and J are TRBV27 and TRBJ2-7; 8 bases are shared with TRBD2. The CDR3 length is 18 residues. The V segment lost 1 base and the J segment 0 bases; nucleotides outside the gene matches: 11. CDR1 and CDR2 (germline): MNHEY, SMNVEV (reference sequence). CDR3 nucleotides: TGTGCCAGCAGTTTATACCCATTGGTAGCGGGGAGCTCCTACGAGCAGTACTTC. Protein: CASSLYPLVAGSSYEQYF.

CDR3 coding DNA: TGTGCCAGCAGCTCCCAGAATTCACCCCTCCACTTT. Its translation is CASSSQNSPLHF. This sequence joins TRBV11-3 and TRBJ1-6, with D uncertain. V was clipped by 4 bases and J by 7 bases, with 5 bases between them. The germline V gene encodes CDR1 SGHNT and CDR2 YENEEA. CDR3 length equals 12 residues.

The V gene is TRBV9, the J gene TRBJ2-7, with TRBD1 identical over 8 bases. Germline CDR1 SGDLS, CDR2 YYNGEE. V gave up 4 bases and J gave up 5 bases; unmatched junction bases: 8. This CDR3 is built from 14 residues. The CDR3 DNA reads TGTGCCAGCAGCCCGTGGGACAGGCCCCACGAGCAGTACTTC. Translating it yields CASSPWDRPHEQYF.

The chain links TRBV7-2 to TRBJ1-1; TRBD1 agrees at 9 bases. This CDR3 spans 14 amino acids. The J segment lost 10 bases and the V segment lost 4 bases, leaving 10 bases of the junction unmatched. Germline lookup yields CDR1 SGHTA and CDR2 FQGNSA. The CDR3 bases are TGTGCCAGCAGCTCTCGACAGGGGGGAGTGGTAGCTTTCTTT. Protein product: CASSSRQGGVVAFF.

This clone was counted between two and nine times. The chain has TRBV11-2 and TRBJ2-7; D perhaps matches TRBD1 (6 bases). The V end was cut by 1 base, the J end by 0 bases, with 10 bases between. The CDR3 is 15 residues long. Germline V gives CDR1 SGHAT, CDR2 FQNNGV. The CDR3 sequence: CASSLGRTASYEQYF. The CDR3 DNA follows: TGTGCCAGCAGCTTAGGTAGGACAGCCTCCTACGAGCAGTACTTC.